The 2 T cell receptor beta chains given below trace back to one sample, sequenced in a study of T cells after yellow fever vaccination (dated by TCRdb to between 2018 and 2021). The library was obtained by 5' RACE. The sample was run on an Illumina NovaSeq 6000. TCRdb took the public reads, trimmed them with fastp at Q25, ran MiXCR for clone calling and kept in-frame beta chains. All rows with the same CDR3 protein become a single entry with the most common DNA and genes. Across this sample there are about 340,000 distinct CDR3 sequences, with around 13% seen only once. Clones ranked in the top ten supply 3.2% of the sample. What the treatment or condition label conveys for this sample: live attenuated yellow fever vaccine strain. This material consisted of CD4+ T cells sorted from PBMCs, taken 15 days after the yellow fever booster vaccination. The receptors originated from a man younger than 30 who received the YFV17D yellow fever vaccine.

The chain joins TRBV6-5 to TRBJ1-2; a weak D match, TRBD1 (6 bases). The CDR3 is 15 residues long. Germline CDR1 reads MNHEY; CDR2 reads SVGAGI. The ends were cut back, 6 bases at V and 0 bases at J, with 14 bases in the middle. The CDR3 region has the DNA TGTGCCAGCAGCGTTCAAGGGGGAGCTAACTATGGCTACACCTTC. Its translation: CASSVQGGANYGYTF.

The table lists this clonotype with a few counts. The CDR3, as DNA: TGTGCCAGCAGCCCCCCCGAGGGGGTGCCAGATACGCAGTATTTT. Translated, it gives CASSPPEGVPDTQYF. This sequence joins TRBV6-6 and TRBJ2-3; a possible D gene is TRBD1 (6 bases). V lost 6 bases and J 4 bases, leaving 17 bases between the germline ends. This CDR3 contains 15 residues. CDR1 is MNHNY, CDR2 SVGAGI, per germline (reference sequence).